The 25 T cell receptor beta chains in this list originate from one sample, sequenced in a study of blood T cells in healthy people across ages. A sample-barcoded 5' primer and a J-beta primer mix were used in a second PCR of roughly 6 to 11 cycles. TCRdb passed the 5' RACE reads through MiXCR, listing each CDR3 protein once. The table has about 780,000 distinct CDR3 sequences, about half seen once. The sequenced material came from blood. The receptors originated from a man older than 75 in good health.

This clonotype occurred many times. The chain employs TRBV6-5 and TRBJ1-2; the D gene is possibly TRBD1 (6 bases). This CDR3 is 14 amino acids long. Trimming cost V 4 bases and J 4 bases, with 13 bases left between them. Germline assignment: CDR1 MNHEY and CDR2 SVGAGI. CDR3 sequence: CASSSPGVAYGYTF. The CDR3 DNA sequence: TGTGCCAGCAGTTCTCCAGGGGTTGCCTATGGCTACACCTTC.

The chain joins TRBV20-1 to TRBJ2-5, with 7 bases that match TRBD1. The CDR3 spans 16 residues. Germline CDR1 and CDR2: DFQATT and SNEGSKA (reference sequence). With V trimmed by 5 bases and J by 3 bases, 15 bases remained unmatched. CDR3 protein: CSAPPAYDRAKETQYF. The DNA of the CDR3 is TGCAGTGCTCCACCAGCATATGACAGGGCAAAAGAGACCCAGTACTTC.

The genes are TRBV11-2 and TRBJ2-5, with D perhaps TRBD1 or TRBD2 (5 bases each). Trimming took 4 bases from V and 6 from J, leaving 15 bases between them. This CDR3 region has 14 residues. CDR1 and CDR2 from the germline V gene are SGHAT and FQNNGV. CDR3 loop: CASSWGRGAQTQYF. The DNA of the CDR3 is TGTGCCAGCAGCTGGGGACGGGGCGCGCAGACCCAGTACTTC. The full variable domain, completed using reference TRBV11-2 and TRBJ2-5, is EAGVAQSPRYKIIEKRQSVAFWCNPISGHATLYWYQQILGQGPKLLIQFQNNGVVDDSQLPKDRFSAERLKGVDSTLKIQPAKLEDSAVYLCASSWGRGAQTQYFGPGTRLLVL.

The chain has TRBV6-1 and TRBJ2-7; TRBD2 might be the D (6 bases). V lost 6 bases and J lost 3, with 21 bases in between. Looked up from germline, CDR1 is MNHNS and CDR2 is SASEGT. The CDR3 spans 16 residues. The CDR3, as DNA: TGTGCCAGCAGATCCCCAGAGGCAGGGACTTTCTACGAGCAGTACTTC. Amino acids: CASRSPEAGTFYEQYF.

The chain links TRBV29-1 to TRBJ2-1; D is possibly TRBD2 (5 bases). Germline V gene sequence: CDR1 SQVTM, CDR2 ANQGSEA. The CDR3 has 13 amino acids. The germline V and J ends were trimmed by 4 bases and 1 base, with 8 bases remaining between them. This CDR3 reads CSVVQRSYNEQFF. The CDR3 DNA reads as TGCAGCGTTGTACAGCGGTCCTACAATGAGCAGTTCTTC.

This clonotype was counted once. The V and J genes are TRBV7-3 and TRBJ2-1; unclear D gene. V was clipped by 0 bases and J by 2 bases, with 11 bases between them. The CDR3 runs 16 residues. Germline V lookup: CDR1 SGHTA, CDR2 FQGTGA. As DNA, the CDR3 is TGTGCCAGCAGCTTAACGTTTCAACCAGCCTACAATGAGCAGTTCTTC. Protein product: CASSLTFQPAYNEQFF.

This clonotype appeared many times. The V and J genes are TRBV29-1 and TRBJ2-5, with 7 bases that match TRBD2. In germline, CDR1 is SQVTM, CDR2 ANQGSEA. CDR3 length: 14 residues. V dropped 6 bases and J dropped 5; count of bases not matched to a gene: 12. CDR3: CSVSPRTREETQYF. Written as DNA, the CDR3 is TGCAGCGTATCACCCAGGACTAGAGAGGAGACCCAGTACTTC.

In its sample, this clonotype was seen once. This sequence joins TRBV28 and TRBJ2-7; tentative D call: TRBD2 (6 bases). Germline V CDR1 and CDR2: MDHEN, SYDVKM. This CDR3 region has 13 residues. V dropped 7 bases and J dropped 2 bases, with 12 bases sitting between them. The CDR3 loop reads CASNEAGTYEQYF. DNA of the CDR3: TGTGCCAGCAACGAGGCGGGAACCTACGAGCAGTACTTC.

CDR3 region: CASIMAGVPEQFF. Here the CDR3 DNA reads TGTGCCAGCATTATGGCAGGGGTGCCTGAGCAGTTCTTC. This chain links TRBV6-2 or TRBV6-3 with TRBJ2-1; TRBD1 is a possible D gene (6 bases). Per the germline V gene, CDR1 is MNHEY and CDR2 is SVGEGT. The V end was cut by 7 bases, the J end by 9 bases, with 16 bases between. The CDR3 totals 13 residues.

This clonotype showed up many times. This chain links TRBV27 with TRBJ2-1; D uncertain. Germline V gene sequence: CDR1 MNHEY, CDR2 SMNVEV (reference sequence). Trimming shortened V by 9 bases and J by 6 bases, and 27 bases separated the two germline ends. The CDR3 contains 17 residues. This CDR3 reads CASRMSLRQQIINEQFF. The CDR3 region has the DNA TGTGCCAGTCGGATGAGCTTGCGGCAACAAATCATCAATGAGCAGTTCTTC.

There are many counts of this clonotype. The rearrangement links TRBV20-1 to TRBJ1-5; TRBD1 aligns across 7 bases. This CDR3 has 16 residues. CDR1 is DFQATT and CDR2 is SNEGSKA in the germline V gene (reference sequence). V gave up 5 bases and J gave up 0 bases; unmatched junction bases: 10. The CDR3: CSAGQTGVGSNQPQHF. Written as DNA, the CDR3 is TGCAGTGCTGGACAAACAGGGGTCGGTAGCAATCAGCCCCAGCATTTT.

At least ten counts were recorded for this clonotype. As DNA, the CDR3 is TGTGCCAGCAGTTCATATTCGGGGGATGGCTACACCTTC. It encodes CASSSYSGDGYTF. The chain is built from TRBV27 and TRBJ1-2; TRBD1 is a possible D gene (5 bases). This CDR3 contains 13 residues. The ends were cut back, 4 bases at V and 6 bases at J, with 12 bases in the middle. Germline assignment: CDR1 MNHEY and CDR2 SMNVEV (reference sequence).

V gene TRBV28 combines with J gene TRBJ2-3, with unresolved D. The CDR3 length is 14 residues. The V end was cut by 5 bases, the J end by 4 bases, with 13 bases between. In germline, CDR1 is MDHEN, CDR2 SYDVKM. In nucleotides, the CDR3 is TGTGCCAGCAGTAATCGGGTAGGCTCAGATACGCAGTATTTT. Translation: CASSNRVGSDTQYF.

Written as DNA, the CDR3 is TGTGCCATCAGGGGACAGACGAACACTGAAGCTTTCTTT. This encodes CAIRGQTNTEAFF. This chain uses TRBV10-3 with TRBJ1-1, with 7 nucleotides matching TRBD1. The V and J ends lost 6 bases and 1 base, in that order; junction bases with no gene match: 2. In germline, CDR1 is ENHRY, CDR2 SYGVKD. This CDR3 spans 13 amino acids.

The chain links TRBV14 to TRBJ2-5; weak D call: TRBD1 (6 bases). V was trimmed by 4 bases and J by 4 bases, leaving 10 bases between them. The V gene's germline CDR1 is SGHDN and CDR2 FVKESK. The CDR3 is 13 amino acids. CDR3 bases: TGTGCCAGCAGCCCAGGGGTTTCAGAGACCCAGTACTTC. It codes for CASSPGVSETQYF. Drawing the rest from reference TRBV14 and TRBJ2-5, the complete variable domain is EAGVTQFPSHSVIEKGQTVTLRCDPISGHDNLYWYRRVMGKEIKFLLHFVKESKQDESGMPNNRFLAERTGGTYSTLKVQPAELEDSGVYFCASSPGVSETQYFGPGTRLLVL.

The V call is TRBV29-1, the J call TRBJ2-5; D is perhaps TRBD1 or TRBD2 (5 bases each). Germline V gene sequence: CDR1 SQVTM, CDR2 ANQGSEA. V gave up 7 bases and J gave up 4 bases, with 19 bases separating them. The CDR3 length is 14 residues. The CDR3 DNA reads as TGCAGCGCAACGGGACCGTCAGGGTCAGAGACCCAGTACTTC. It encodes CSATGPSGSETQYF.

CDR3 in DNA: TGTGCCAGCAGTTACTCTGGACAGGGTAACTATGGCTACACCTTC. Translation gives CASSYSGQGNYGYTF. The V gene is TRBV6-6, the J gene TRBJ1-2; 8 nucleotides line up with TRBD1. Germline V gives CDR1 MNHNY, CDR2 SVGAGI (reference sequence). J gave up 1 base and V 0 bases, and 1 base lay outside the gene matches. The CDR3 is made up of 15 amino acids.

This clonotype was detected a few times. The V gene is TRBV6-6, the J gene TRBJ1-1, with D maybe TRBD1 (6 bases). The V and J ends lost 5 bases and 7 bases respectively, with 11 bases between them. CDR1 is MNHNY and CDR2 is SVGAGI in the germline V gene (reference sequence). CDR3 length equals 12 residues. CDR3 loop: CASSPGADEAFF. CDR3 DNA: TGTGCCAGCAGTCCAGGGGCGGATGAAGCTTTCTTT.

Worth noting for this clonotype: A read error may produce the germline difference seen at one junction end. The chain carries TRBV6-1 and TRBJ1-6; maybe TRBD1 (6 bases). Germline V CDR1 and CDR2: MNHNS, SASEGT. This CDR3 comprises 16 residues. This chain's CDR3 is CASGETAGGRETPLHF. In DNA, the CDR3 is TGTGCCAGCGGTGAAACGGCCGGGGGGCGCGAGACACCCCTCCACTTT.

This clonotype was recorded a few times. The chain joins TRBV6-6 to TRBJ2-3; maybe TRBD2 (6 bases). CDR1 and CDR2 from the germline V gene are MNHNY and SVGAGI (reference sequence). V was clipped by 4 bases and J by 1 base, with 12 bases between them. The CDR3 contains 15 residues. This CDR3 reads CASSSAGGGTDTQYF. For the CDR3, the DNA is TGTGCCAGCAGTTCGGCCGGAGGGGGCACAGATACGCAGTATTTT.

This clonotype was recorded at least ten times. The rearrangement uses TRBV9 and TRBJ1-1; D not resolved. The CDR3 is 13 residues long. Germline loops: CDR1 SGDLS, CDR2 YYNGEE. Trimming stripped 0 bases from V and 3 bases from J, with 6 bases between. The CDR3 bases are TGTGCCAGCAGCGTAGGGGATGACACTGAAGCTTTCTTT. Protein product: CASSVGDDTEAFF.

This clonotype was seen a few times. The chain has TRBV5-1 and TRBJ2-6; D might be TRBD2 (5 bases). This CDR3 is 15 amino acids long. Germline V CDR1 and CDR2: SGHRS, YFSETQ. V was pared by 5 bases and J by 0 bases, with 9 bases between. CDR3 sequence: CASRRTVSGANVLTF. CDR3 coding DNA: TGCGCCAGCAGAAGGACTGTCTCTGGGGCCAACGTCCTGACTTTC. The complete variable domain, with remaining parts taken from reference TRBV5-1 and TRBJ2-6, reads KAGVTQTPRYLIKTRGQQVTLSCSPISGHRSVSWYQQTPGQGLQFLFEYFSETQRNKGNFPGRFSGRQFSNSRSEMNVSTLELGDSALYLCASRRTVSGANVLTFGAGSRLTVL.

V usage is TRBV30 and J usage is TRBJ2-4, with 7 bases aligning to TRBD2. There are 12 residues in the CDR3. V shed 2 bases, J shed 9 bases, and the junction held 4 bases outside the gene matches. Germline V gene data show CDR1 as GTSNPN and CDR2 as SVGIG (reference sequence). CDR3 DNA: TGTGCCTGGAGTCCTTGGGGGGGCATTCAGTACTTC. Protein product: CAWSPWGGIQYF.

The chain combines TRBV6-2 or TRBV6-3 with TRBJ1-6; 7 bases align to TRBD1. The CDR3 is 15 residues long. The V gene end was trimmed by 2 bases and the J gene end by 8 bases; junction bases not matched to a gene: 6. Germline assignment: CDR1 MNHEY and CDR2 SVGEGT. This CDR3 is CASSYRDREDSPLHF. CDR3 sequence (DNA): TGTGCCAGCAGTTACCGCGACAGGGAGGATTCACCCCTCCACTTT.

This chain uses TRBV4-3 with TRBJ2-7, with TRBD2 matching over 10 bases. TRBJ2-5 explains the end of the DNA better; the J call may be wrong. This CDR3 spans 16 amino acids. The V gene's germline CDR1 is LGHNA and CDR2 YSLEER. CDR3 DNA: TGCGCCAGCAGCCAAAATTTAGCGGGAGGAGGGGAGACCCAGTACTTC. Amino acids: CASSQNLAGGGETQYF.